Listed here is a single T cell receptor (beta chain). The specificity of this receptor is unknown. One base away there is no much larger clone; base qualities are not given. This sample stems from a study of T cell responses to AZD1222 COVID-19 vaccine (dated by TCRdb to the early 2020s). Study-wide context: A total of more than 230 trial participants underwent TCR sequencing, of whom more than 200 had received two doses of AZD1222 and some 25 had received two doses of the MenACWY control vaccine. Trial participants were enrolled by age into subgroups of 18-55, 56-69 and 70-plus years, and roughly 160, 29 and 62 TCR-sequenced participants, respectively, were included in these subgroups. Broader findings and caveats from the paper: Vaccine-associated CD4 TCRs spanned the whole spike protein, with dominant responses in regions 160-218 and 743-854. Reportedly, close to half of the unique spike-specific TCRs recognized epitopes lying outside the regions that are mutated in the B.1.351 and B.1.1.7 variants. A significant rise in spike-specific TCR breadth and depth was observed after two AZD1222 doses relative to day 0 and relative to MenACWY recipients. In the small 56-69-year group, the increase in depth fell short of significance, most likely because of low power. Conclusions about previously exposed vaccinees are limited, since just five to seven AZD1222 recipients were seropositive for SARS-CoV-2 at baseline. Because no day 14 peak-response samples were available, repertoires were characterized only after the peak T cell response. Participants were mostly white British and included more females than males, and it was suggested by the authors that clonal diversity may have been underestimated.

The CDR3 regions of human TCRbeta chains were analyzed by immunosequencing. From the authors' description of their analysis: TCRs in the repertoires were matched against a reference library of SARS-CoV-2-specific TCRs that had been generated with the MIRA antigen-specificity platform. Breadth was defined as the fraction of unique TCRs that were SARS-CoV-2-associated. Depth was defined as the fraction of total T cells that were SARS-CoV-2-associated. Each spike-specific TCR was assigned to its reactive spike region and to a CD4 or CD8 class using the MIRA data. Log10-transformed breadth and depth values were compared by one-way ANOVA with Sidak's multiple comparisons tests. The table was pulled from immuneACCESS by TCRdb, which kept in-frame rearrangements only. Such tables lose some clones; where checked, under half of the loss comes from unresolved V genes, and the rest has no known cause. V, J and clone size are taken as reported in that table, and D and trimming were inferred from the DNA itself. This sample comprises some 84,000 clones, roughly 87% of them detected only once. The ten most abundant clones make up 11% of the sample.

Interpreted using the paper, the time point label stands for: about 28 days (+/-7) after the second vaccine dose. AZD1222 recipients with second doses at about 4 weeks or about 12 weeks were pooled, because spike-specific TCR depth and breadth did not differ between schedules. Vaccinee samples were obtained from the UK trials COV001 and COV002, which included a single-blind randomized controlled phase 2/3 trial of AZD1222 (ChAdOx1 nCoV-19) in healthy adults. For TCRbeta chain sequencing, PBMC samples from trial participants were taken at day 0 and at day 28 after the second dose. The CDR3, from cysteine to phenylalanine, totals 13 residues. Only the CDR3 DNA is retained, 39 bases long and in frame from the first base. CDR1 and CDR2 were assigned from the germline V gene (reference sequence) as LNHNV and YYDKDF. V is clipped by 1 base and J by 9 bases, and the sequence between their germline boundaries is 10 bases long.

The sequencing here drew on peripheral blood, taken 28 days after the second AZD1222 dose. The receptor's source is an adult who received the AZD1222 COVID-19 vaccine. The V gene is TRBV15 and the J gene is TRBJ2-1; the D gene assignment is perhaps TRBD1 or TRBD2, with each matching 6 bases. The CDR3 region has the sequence CATSRGGAGEQFF. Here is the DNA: TGTGCCACCAGCAGAGGGGGGGCCGGTGAGCAGTTCTTC.